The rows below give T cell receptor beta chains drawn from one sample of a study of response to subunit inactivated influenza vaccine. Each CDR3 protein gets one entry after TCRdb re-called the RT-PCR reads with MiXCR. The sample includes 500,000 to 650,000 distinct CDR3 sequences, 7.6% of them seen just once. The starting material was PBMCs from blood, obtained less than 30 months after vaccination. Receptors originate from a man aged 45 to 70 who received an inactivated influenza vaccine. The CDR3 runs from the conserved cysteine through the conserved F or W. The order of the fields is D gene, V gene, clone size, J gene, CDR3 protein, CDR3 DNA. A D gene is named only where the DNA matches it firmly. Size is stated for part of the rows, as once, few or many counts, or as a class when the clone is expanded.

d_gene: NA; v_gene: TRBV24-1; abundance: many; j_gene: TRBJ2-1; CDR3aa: CATSDLGQEGRGEQFF; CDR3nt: TGTGCCACCAGTGATTTGGGTCAGGAGGGTAGGGGTGAGCAGTTCTTC
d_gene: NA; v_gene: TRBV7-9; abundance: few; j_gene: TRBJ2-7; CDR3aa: CASLQDLPTYEQYF; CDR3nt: TGTGCCAGCCTCCAGGATCTCCCTACCTACGAGCAGTACTTC
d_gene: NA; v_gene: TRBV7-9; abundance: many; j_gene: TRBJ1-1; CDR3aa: CASSLGVMNTEAFF; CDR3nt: TGTGCCAGCAGCTTAGGAGTCATGAACACTGAAGCTTTCTTT
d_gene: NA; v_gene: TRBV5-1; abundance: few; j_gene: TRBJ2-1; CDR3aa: CASSSTEFGEQFF; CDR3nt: TGCGCCAGCAGCTCTACAGAATTCGGTGAGCAGTTCTTC
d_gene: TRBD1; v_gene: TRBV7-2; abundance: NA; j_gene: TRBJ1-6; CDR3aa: CASGQGLGNSPLHF; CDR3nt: TGTGCCAGCGGACAGGGGTTGGGGAATTCACCCCTCCACTTT
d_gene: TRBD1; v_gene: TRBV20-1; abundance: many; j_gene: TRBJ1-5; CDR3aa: CSVPGQSNQPQHF; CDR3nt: TGCAGTGTCCCGGGACAGAGCAATCAGCCCCAGCATTTT
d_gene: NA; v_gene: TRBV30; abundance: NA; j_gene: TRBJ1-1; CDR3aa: CAWRRQGSTEAFF; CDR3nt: TGTGCCTGGAGACGTCAGGGGAGCACTGAAGCTTTCTTT
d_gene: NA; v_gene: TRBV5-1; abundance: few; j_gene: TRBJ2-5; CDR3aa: CASSFGAQETQYF; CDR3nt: TGCGCCAGCAGCTTCGGGGCGCAAGAGACCCAGTACTTC
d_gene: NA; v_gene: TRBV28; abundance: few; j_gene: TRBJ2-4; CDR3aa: CASSPSLGLAKNIQYF; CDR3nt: TGTGCCAGCAGTCCCTCATTGGGGTTAGCCAAAAACATTCAGTACTTC
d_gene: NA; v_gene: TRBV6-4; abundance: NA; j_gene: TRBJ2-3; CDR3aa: CASSEYAKGTDTQYF; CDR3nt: TGTGCCAGCAGTGAATACGCCAAGGGCACAGATACGCAGTATTTT
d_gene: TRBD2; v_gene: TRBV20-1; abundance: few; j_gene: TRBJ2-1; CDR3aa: CSATSGTSYNEQFF; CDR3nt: TGCAGTGCTACGAGCGGGACCTCTTACAATGAGCAGTTCTTC